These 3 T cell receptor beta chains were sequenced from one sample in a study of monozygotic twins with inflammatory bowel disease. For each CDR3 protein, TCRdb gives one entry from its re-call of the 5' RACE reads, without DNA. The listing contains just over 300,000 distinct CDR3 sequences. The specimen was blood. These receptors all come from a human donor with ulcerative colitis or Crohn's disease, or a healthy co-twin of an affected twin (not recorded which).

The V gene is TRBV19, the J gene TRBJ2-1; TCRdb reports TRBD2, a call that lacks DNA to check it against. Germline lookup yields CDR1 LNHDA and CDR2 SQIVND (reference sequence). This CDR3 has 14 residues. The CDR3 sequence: CASSKGPFDNEQFF.

CDR3 in amino acids: CASSTTSTNYGYTF. The chain links TRBV7-2 to TRBJ1-2. Germline V CDR1 and CDR2: SGHTA, FQGNSA. The CDR3 has 14 amino acids.

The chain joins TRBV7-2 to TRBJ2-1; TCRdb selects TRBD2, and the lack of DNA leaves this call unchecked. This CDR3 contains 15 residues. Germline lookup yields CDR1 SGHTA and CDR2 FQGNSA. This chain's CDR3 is CASRAASGSYNEQFF.